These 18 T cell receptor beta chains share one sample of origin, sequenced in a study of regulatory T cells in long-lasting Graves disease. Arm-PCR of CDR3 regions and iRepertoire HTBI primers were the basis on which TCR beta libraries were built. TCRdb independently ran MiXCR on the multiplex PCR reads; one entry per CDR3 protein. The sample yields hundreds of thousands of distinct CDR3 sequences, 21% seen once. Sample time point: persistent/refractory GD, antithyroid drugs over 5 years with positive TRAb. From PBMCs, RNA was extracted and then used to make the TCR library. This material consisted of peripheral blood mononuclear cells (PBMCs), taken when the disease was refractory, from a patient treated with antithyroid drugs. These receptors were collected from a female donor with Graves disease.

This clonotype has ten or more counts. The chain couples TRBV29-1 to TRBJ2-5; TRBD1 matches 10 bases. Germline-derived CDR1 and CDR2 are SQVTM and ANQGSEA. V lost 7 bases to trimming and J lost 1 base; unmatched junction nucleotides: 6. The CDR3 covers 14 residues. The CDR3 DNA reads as TGCAGCGCCGGGGACAGGGGTCGCCAAGAGACCCAGTACTTC. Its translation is CSAGDRGRQETQYF.

The CDR3 loop is CASSLFGGQGDLAKNIQYF. CDR3 in DNA: TGTGCCAGCAGCTTATTCGGCGGACAGGGAGACCTAGCCAAAAACATTCAGTACTTC. The chain employs TRBV7-8 and TRBJ2-4, with 8 bases fitting TRBD1. Germline trimming cut 2 bases from V and 0 bases from J; bases unmatched to any gene: 12. The length of the CDR3 is 19 residues. Germline-derived CDR1 and CDR2 are SGHVS and FQNEAQ.

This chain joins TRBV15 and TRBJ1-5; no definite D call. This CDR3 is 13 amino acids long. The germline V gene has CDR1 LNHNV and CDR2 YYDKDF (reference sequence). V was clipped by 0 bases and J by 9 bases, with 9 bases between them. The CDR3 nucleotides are TGTGCCACCAGCAGAGATCGGGGAATGCCCCAGCATTTT. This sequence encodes CATSRDRGMPQHF.

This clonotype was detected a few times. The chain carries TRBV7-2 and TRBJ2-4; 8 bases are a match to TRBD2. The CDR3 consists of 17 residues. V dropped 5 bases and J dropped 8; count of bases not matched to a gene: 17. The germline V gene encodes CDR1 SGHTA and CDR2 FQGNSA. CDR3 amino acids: CASSGSGTRWLGYIQYF. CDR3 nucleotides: TGTGCCAGCAGCGGCTCCGGGACTAGGTGGCTTGGATACATTCAGTACTTC.

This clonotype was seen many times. The CDR3 sequence: CASSLGHDPSGLAGELFF. In DNA, the CDR3 is TGTGCCAGCAGTTTAGGCCACGACCCTAGCGGGTTGGCCGGGGAGCTGTTTTTT. The chain is built from TRBV12-3 or TRBV12-4 and TRBJ2-2; 8 bases fit TRBD2. The CDR3 covers 18 residues. J lost 6 bases, V lost 1 base, and 13 bases had no gene match.

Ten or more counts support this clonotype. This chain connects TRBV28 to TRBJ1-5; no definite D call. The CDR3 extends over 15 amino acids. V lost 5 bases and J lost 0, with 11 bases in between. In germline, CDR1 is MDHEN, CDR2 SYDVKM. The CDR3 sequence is CASSAHRNSNQPQHF. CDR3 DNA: TGTGCCAGCAGTGCTCACCGTAATAGCAATCAGCCCCAGCATTTT.

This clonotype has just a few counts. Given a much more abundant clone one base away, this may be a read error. CDR3 region: CASSPRDTRSYEQYF. The CDR3 DNA reads TGTGCCAGCAGTCCCCGGGACACCAGGTCTTACGAGCAGTACTTC. The gene calls are TRBV2 and TRBJ2-7; D might be TRBD1 (6 bases). CDR1 and CDR2 (germline): SNHLY, FYNNEI. The CDR3 is 15 residues long. With 5 bases removed from V and 4 bases from J, the gap between germline ends came to 18 bases.

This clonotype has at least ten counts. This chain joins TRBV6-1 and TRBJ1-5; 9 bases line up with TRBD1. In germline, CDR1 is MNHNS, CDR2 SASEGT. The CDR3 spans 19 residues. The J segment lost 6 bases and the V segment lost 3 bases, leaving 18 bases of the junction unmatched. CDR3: CASSDLGQGGPRHRQPQHF. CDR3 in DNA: TGTGCCAGCAGTGACTTGGGACAGGGAGGTCCCCGGCATCGTCAGCCCCAGCATTTT.

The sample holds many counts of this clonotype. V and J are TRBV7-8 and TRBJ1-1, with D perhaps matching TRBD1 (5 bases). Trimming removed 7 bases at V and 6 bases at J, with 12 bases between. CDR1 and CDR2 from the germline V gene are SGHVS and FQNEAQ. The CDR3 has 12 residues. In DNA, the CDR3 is TGTGCCAGCACCCGAGGGACCCCTGAAGCTTTCTTT. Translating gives CASTRGTPEAFF. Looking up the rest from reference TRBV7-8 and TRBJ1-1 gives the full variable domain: GAGVSQSPRYKVAKRGQDVALRCDPISGHVSLFWYQQALGQGPEFLTYFQNEAQLDKSGLPSDRFFAERPEGSVSTLKIQRTQQEDSAVYLCASTRGTPEAFFGQGTRLTVV.

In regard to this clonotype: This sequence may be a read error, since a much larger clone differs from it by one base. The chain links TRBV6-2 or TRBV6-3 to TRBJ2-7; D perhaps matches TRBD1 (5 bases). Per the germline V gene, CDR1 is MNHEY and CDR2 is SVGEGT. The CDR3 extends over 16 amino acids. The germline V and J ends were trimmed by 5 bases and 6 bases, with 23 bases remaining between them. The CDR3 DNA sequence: TGTGCCAGCAGTGAAGTTTGGGGCCCCTCCCCTCGCGAGCAGTACTTC. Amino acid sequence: CASSEVWGPSPREQYF.

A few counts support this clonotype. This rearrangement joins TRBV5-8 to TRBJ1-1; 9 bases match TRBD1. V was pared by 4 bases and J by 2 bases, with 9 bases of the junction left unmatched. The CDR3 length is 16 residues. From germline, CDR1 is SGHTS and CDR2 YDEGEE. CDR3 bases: TGTGCCAGCAGCGCCCGGACAGGGGCGCGTAACACTGAAGCTTTCTTT. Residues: CASSARTGARNTEAFF.

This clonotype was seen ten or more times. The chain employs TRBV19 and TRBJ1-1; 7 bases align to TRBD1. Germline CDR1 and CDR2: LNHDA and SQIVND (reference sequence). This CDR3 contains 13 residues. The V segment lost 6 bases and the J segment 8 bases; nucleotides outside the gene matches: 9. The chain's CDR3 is CASSPDRVGEAFF. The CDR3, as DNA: TGTGCCAGTAGCCCCGACAGGGTTGGGGAAGCTTTCTTT.

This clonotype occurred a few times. CDR3 region: CASSLRGLGNTEAFF. The CDR3 bases are TGTGCCAGCAGCTTGCGGGGGCTGGGAAACACTGAAGCTTTCTTT. The chain uses TRBV5-6 and TRBJ1-1; the D gene is possibly TRBD1 (6 bases). The germline gives CDR1 SGHDT, CDR2 YYEEEE. The CDR3 runs 15 residues. V gave up 1 base and J gave up 2 bases, with 12 bases separating them. The full variable domain, completed using reference TRBV5-6 and TRBJ1-1, is DAGVTQSPTHLIKTRGQQVTLRCSPKSGHDTVSWYQQALGQGPQFIFQYYEEEERQRGNFPDRFSGHQFPNYSSELNVNALLLGDSALYLCASSLRGLGNTEAFFGQGTRLTVV.

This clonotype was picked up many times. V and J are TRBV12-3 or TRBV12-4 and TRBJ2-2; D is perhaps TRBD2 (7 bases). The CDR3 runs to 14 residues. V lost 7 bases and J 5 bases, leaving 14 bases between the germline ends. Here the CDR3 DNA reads TGTGCCAGCATGCGGGGGCAAGGGACCGGGGAGCTGTTTTTT. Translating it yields CASMRGQGTGELFF.

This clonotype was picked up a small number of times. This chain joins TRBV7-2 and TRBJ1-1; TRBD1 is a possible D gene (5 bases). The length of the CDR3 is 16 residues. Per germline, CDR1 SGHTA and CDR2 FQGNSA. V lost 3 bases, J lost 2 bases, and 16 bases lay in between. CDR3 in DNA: TGTGCCAGCAGCTTCCGGGGGGTTGGAGCTAACACTGAAGCTTTCTTT. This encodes CASSFRGVGANTEAFF.

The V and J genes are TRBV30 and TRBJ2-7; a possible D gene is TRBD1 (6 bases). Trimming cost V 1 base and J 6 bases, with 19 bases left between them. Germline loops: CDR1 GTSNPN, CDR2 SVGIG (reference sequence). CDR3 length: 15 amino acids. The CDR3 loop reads CAWSEPWTDWGEQYF. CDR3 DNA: TGTGCCTGGAGTGAACCCTGGACAGACTGGGGCGAGCAGTACTTC.

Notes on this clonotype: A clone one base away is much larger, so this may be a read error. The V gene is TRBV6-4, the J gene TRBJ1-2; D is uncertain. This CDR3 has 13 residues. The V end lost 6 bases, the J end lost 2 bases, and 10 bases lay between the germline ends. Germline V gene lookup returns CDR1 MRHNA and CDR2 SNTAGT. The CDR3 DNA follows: TGTGCCAGCAGCACTCGGTTCAACTATGGCTACACCTTC. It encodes CASSTRFNYGYTF.

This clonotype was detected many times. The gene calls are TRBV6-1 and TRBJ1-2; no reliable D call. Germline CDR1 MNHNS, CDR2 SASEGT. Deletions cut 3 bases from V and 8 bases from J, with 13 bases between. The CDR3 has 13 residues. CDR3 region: CASSDSGPRGYTF. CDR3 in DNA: TGTGCCAGCAGTGATTCTGGGCCTAGGGGCTACACCTTC.